This entry lists 10 T cell receptor beta chains sequenced from one sample in a study of blood T cells in healthy people across ages. Alongside a J-beta primer mix, a sample-barcoded 5' primer served in a second PCR lasting about 6 to 12 cycles. TCRdb fed the 5' RACE reads into MiXCR, producing one record per CDR3 protein. The data show about 680,000 distinct CDR3 sequences, with 45% to 50% seen just once and 25% to 35% held by the top ten. The sample was blood. The receptors shown here come from a woman aged 55-70 years in good health.

The chain links TRBV28 to TRBJ2-7, with D possibly being TRBD1 (6 bases). V was shortened by 6 bases and J by 5 bases, with 20 bases between the two germline ends. This CDR3 is 15 amino acids long. CDR1 is MDHEN and CDR2 is SYDVKM in the germline V gene. The CDR3 spells CASRHYRDQADEQYF. For the CDR3, the DNA is TGTGCCAGCAGACACTACAGGGATCAGGCGGACGAGCAGTACTTC.

As concerns this clonotype: Its ends do not fully match the called genes, so a read error is possible. This chain uses TRBV6-6 with TRBJ2-5; D is unresolved. The CDR3 has 12 amino acids. Germline V gene sequence: CDR1 MNHNY, CDR2 SVGAGI (reference sequence). CDR3 coding DNA: TGTGCCAGCAGTCACTCGACTGAGACCCAGTACTTC. Protein: CASSHSTETQYF.

The chain combines TRBV7-2 with TRBJ2-2; 8 bases agree with TRBD1. V lost 7 bases, J lost 1 base, and 14 bases stayed unmatched. The CDR3 extends over 18 amino acids. Germline lookup yields CDR1 SGHTA and CDR2 FQGNSA. CDR3 coding DNA: TGTGCCAGCAACATAGGGACCACAGGGGGTTTGAACACCGGGGAGCTGTTTTTT. The encoded protein is CASNIGTTGGLNTGELFF.

This chain connects TRBV5-1 to TRBJ2-7; TRBD2 aligns across 7 bases. The CDR3 loop spans 16 amino acids. V lost 0 bases, J lost 0 bases, and 6 bases stayed unmatched. Germline V gene sequence: CDR1 SGHRS, CDR2 YFSETQ. DNA for the CDR3: TGCGCCAGCAGCTTGGGCCCTAGCGGACTCTCCTACGAGCAGTACTTC. Protein product: CASSLGPSGLSYEQYF.

CDR3 nucleotide sequence: TGTGCCAGCAGTGATACAGGGCGAGGGGCCAACGTCCTGACTTTC. Protein sequence: CASSDTGRGANVLTF. The genes are TRBV25-1 and TRBJ2-6; the D gene is possibly TRBD1 (6 bases). Trimming left V 3 bases short and J 4 bases short, with 10 bases between. Germline assignment: CDR1 MGHDK and CDR2 SYGVNS. This CDR3 spans 15 amino acids.

The chain is built from TRBV15 and TRBJ2-5, with D perhaps matching TRBD1 (5 bases). The CDR3 runs 14 residues. Trimming took 0 bases from V and 2 from J, leaving 7 bases between them. Germline V lookup: CDR1 LNHNV, CDR2 YYDKDF (reference sequence). The CDR3 DNA reads TGTGCCACCAGCAGAGATCGACAGCAAGAGACCCAGTACTTC. It is translated as CATSRDRQQETQYF.

This clonotype was seen more than once but under ten times. The germline gene is not matched at one end of the junction; a read error may be the cause. The chain couples TRBV2 to TRBJ2-2, with TRBD2 matching 11 bases. CDR1 SNHLY and CDR2 FYNNEI come from the germline V gene. The CDR3 is 17 amino acids. The CDR3 sequence is CASREGLAGLGAGELFF. In DNA, the CDR3 is TGTGCCAGCAGAGAAGGACTAGCGGGCTTAGGGGCCGGGGAGCTGTTTTTT.

The V gene is TRBV12-3 or TRBV12-4, the J gene TRBJ2-1; D possibly corresponds to TRBD2 (5 bases). There are 15 residues in the CDR3. Trimming stripped 3 bases from V and 6 bases from J, with 15 bases between. The CDR3 sequence: CASSFPSGGCNEQFF. The CDR3 nucleotides read TGTGCCAGCAGTTTTCCCAGCGGAGGTTGCAATGAGCAGTTCTTC.

This clonotype has only a few counts. The chain uses TRBV20-1 and TRBJ2-2; TRBD2 agrees at 7 bases. J lost 1 base, V lost 3 bases, and 2 bases had no gene match. The germline CDR1 and CDR2 sequences are DFQATT and SNEGSKA (reference sequence). This CDR3 spans 14 amino acids. The CDR3 spells CSARTGGNTGELFF. The CDR3 region has the DNA TGCAGTGCTAGGACGGGGGGGAACACCGGGGAGCTGTTTTTT.

This clonotype was seen a handful of times. This chain uses TRBV27 with TRBJ1-1; a weak D match, TRBD1 (6 bases). Trimming removed 3 bases at V and 5 bases at J, with 10 bases between. CDR3 length equals 13 residues. Looked up from germline, CDR1 is MNHEY and CDR2 is SMNVEV (reference sequence). CDR3 sequence: CASSFWGATEAFF. In DNA, the CDR3 is TGTGCCAGCAGTTTCTGGGGGGCTACTGAAGCTTTCTTT.